This entry lists 19 T cell receptor beta chains sequenced from one sample in a study of shared clonotypes between healthy human individuals. In the naive CD8 group, cells lacked CD45RO and were positively selected for CCR7, so terminally differentiated effector memory CD45RA+ cells were left out. Repertoires were generated with immunoSEQ multiplex PCR, while TCRdb's copy carries only in-frame clones and drops some. The sample comprises about 700,000 clones, just over 90% of which are singletons, and about 24% rests with the top ten. Sequencing was carried out using naive CD8+ T cells sorted from blood. The receptors come from a man aged 30-40 years in good health.

The V and J genes are TRBV25-1 and TRBJ2-5; 8 nucleotides line up with TRBD2. V lost 8 bases, J lost 5 bases, and 13 bases stayed unmatched. Germline values: CDR1 MGHDK, CDR2 SYGVNS. The CDR3 loop spans 15 amino acids. The CDR3 protein is CASGGGRPASETQYF. CDR3 in DNA: TGTGCCAGCGGCGGGGGGCGGCCCGCGTCGGAGACCCAGTACTTC.

The V and J genes are TRBV7-8 and TRBJ2-1; D is uncertain. CDR1 is SGHVS and CDR2 is FQNEAQ in the germline V gene. Trimming removed 3 bases from V and 0 bases from J, with 12 bases in between. There are 16 residues in the CDR3. As DNA, the CDR3 is TGTGCCAGCAGCTTTGAGCAGACGAGCTCCTACAATGAGCAGTTCTTC. Its protein product is CASSFEQTSSYNEQFF.

Details on this clone: In the same sample, other DNA sequences code for this CDR3. This chain links TRBV10-2 with TRBJ2-5; the D is unclear. The germline V gene encodes CDR1 WSHSY and CDR2 SAAADI. The length of the CDR3 is 11 residues. Between the trimmed V and J ends, which lost 2 bases and 5 bases, there was a span of 3 bases. The CDR3 nucleotides are TGCGCCAGCAGTGAGCGGGAGACCCAGTACTTC. Protein: CASSERETQYF.

The rearrangement uses TRBV11-2 and TRBJ2-1, with 7 nucleotides matching TRBD2. Trimming cost V 2 bases and J 0 bases; bases outside gene matches: 4. The CDR3 spans 16 residues. In germline, CDR1 is SGHAT, CDR2 FQNNGV. The CDR3 region is CASSLLAESSYNEQFF. As DNA, the CDR3 is TGTGCCAGCAGCTTACTAGCGGAGAGCTCCTACAATGAGCAGTTCTTC.

This clone was detected only once. The genes are TRBV15 and TRBJ2-7, with D unresolved. The germline gives CDR1 LNHNV, CDR2 YYDKDF (reference sequence). CDR3 length: 13 residues. The V end lost 1 base, the J end lost 1 base, and 5 bases lay between the germline ends. The CDR3 region has the DNA TGTGCCACCAGCAGAGTACAATCCTACGAGCAGTACTTC. Its translation: CATSRVQSYEQYF. Full variable domain (outside the CDR3, taken from reference TRBV15 and TRBJ2-7): DAMVIQNPRYQVTQFGKPVTLSCSQTLNHNVMYWYQQKSSQAPKLLFHYYDKDFNNEADTPDNFQSRRPNTSFCFLDIRSPGLGDTAMYLCATSRVQSYEQYFGPGTRLTVT.

V usage is TRBV30 and J usage is TRBJ2-7; 10 nucleotides match TRBD1. The CDR3 sequence is 14 residues long. Trimming at V came to 5 bases and at J to 0 bases, leaving 4 bases not matched to a gene. CDR1 and CDR2 (germline): GTSNPN, SVGIG (reference sequence). Here the CDR3 DNA reads TGTGCCTGGGCCGGGACAGGGGACTCCTACGAGCAGTACTTC. Translated, it gives CAWAGTGDSYEQYF.

CDR3 DNA sequence: TGTGCCAGCAGTGAAGGCGCCAATGAGCAGTTCTTC. Translation: CASSEGANEQFF. J is TRBJ2-1 and V is TRBV6-1; no clear D. There are 12 residues in the CDR3. Germline lookup yields CDR1 MNHNS and CDR2 SASEGT. Trimming pared 1 base from V and 6 bases from J, leaving 4 bases between.

The gene calls are TRBV11-2 and TRBJ2-7; 7 nucleotides align to TRBD2. The CDR3 runs 15 residues. With 1 base clipped from V and 2 bases from J, the junction kept 5 bases outside the gene matches. Germline V gives CDR1 SGHAT, CDR2 FQNNGV. As DNA, the CDR3 is TGTGCCAGCAGCTTAGGCGGGAGAGTTACCTACGAGCAGTACTTC. This gives the protein CASSLGGRVTYEQYF.

This clone has only one observation. The genes are TRBV19 and TRBJ1-4, with D perhaps TRBD1 (6 bases). V was shortened by 3 bases and J by 8 bases, with 10 bases between the two germline ends. The CDR3 covers 13 residues. CDR1 and CDR2 from the germline V gene are LNHDA and SQIVND (reference sequence). CDR3 loop: CASSMSGGEKLFF. CDR3 sequence (DNA): TGTGCCAGTAGTATGAGCGGGGGCGAAAAACTGTTTTTT.

CDR3 protein: CASSLETSGTSRALDTQYF. CDR3 nucleotides: TGCGCCAGCAGCTTGGAGACTAGCGGGACCTCTAGGGCTTTAGATACGCAGTATTTT. V and J are TRBV5-1 and TRBJ2-3; 11 bases are shared with TRBD2. The V segment lost 0 bases and the J segment 5 bases; nucleotides outside the gene matches: 14. The CDR3 spans 19 residues. The germline gives CDR1 SGHRS, CDR2 YFSETQ.

The CDR3 coding sequence is TGTGCCAGTAGTCTACTAGCGGGAGGAGGCACAGATACGCAGTATTTT. It yields the protein CASSLLAGGGTDTQYF. This chain links TRBV19 with TRBJ2-3, with 12 bases aligning to TRBD2. The CDR3 length is 16 residues. Unmatched junction bases numbered 4, after V lost 5 bases and J lost 1 base. The germline CDR1 and CDR2 sequences are LNHDA and SQIVND (reference sequence).

This clone was recorded a few times. Other DNA sequences in this sample translate to the same CDR3. The chain couples TRBV7-8 to TRBJ2-3, with D unclear. CDR1 is SGHVS, CDR2 FQNEAQ, per germline. The CDR3 spans 12 residues. The ends were cut back, 0 bases at V and 4 bases at J, with 2 bases in the middle. The DNA of the CDR3 is TGTGCCAGCAGCTTAGCAGCAGATACGCAGTATTTT. Translating gives CASSLAADTQYF.

The rearrangement joins TRBV28 to TRBJ2-1; D perhaps matches TRBD1 (5 bases). Trimming shortened V by 3 bases and J by 0 bases, and 15 bases separated the two germline ends. From germline, CDR1 is MDHEN and CDR2 SYDVKM. The CDR3 spans 17 residues. For the CDR3, the DNA is TGTGCCAGCAGTTTCCGGTCGGACAAAAGCTCCTACAATGAGCAGTTCTTC. It is translated as CASSFRSDKSSYNEQFF.

The J gene is TRBJ1-1, the V gene TRBV19; D call uncertain. The germline V gene encodes CDR1 LNHDA and CDR2 SQIVND (reference sequence). The CDR3 is made up of 13 amino acids. Trimming took off 5 bases at V and 1 base at J, with 8 bases between the two ends. This CDR3 is CASSSGSNTEAFF. CDR3 DNA sequence: TGTGCCAGTAGTTCGGGTTCGAACACTGAAGCTTTCTTT.

The chain joins TRBV4-3 to TRBJ1-1, with 7 positions matching TRBD1. The CDR3 extends over 14 amino acids. V was clipped by 3 bases and J by 7 bases; unmatched bases: 8. Germline CDR1 reads LGHNA; CDR2 reads YSLEER. CDR3 loop: CASSQIGGQNEAFF. CDR3 coding DNA: TGCGCCAGCAGCCAGATCGGGGGACAGAATGAAGCTTTCTTT.

The J gene is TRBJ2-1, the V gene TRBV4-1, with 8 bases matching TRBD2. Germline V gene data show CDR1 as MGHRA and CDR2 as YSYEKL. The CDR3 consists of 17 residues. With 4 bases clipped from V and 0 bases from J, the junction kept 8 bases outside the gene matches. The CDR3 bases are TGCGCCAGCAGCCTACGACTAGCGATAAGCTCCTACAATGAGCAGTTCTTC. As protein: CASSLRLAISSYNEQFF.

This clone was seen only once. The rearrangement joins TRBV10-2 to TRBJ2-7; D is possibly TRBD2 (5 bases). Between the trimmed V and J ends, which lost 6 bases and 0 bases, there was a span of 9 bases. CDR1 and CDR2 (germline): WSHSY, SAAADI. The CDR3 runs to 13 residues. The CDR3 DNA reads TGCGCCAGCAGGGACTCGAGCTCCTACGAGCAGTACTTC. Its protein is CASRDSSSYEQYF.

This clone was recorded a few times. The chain employs TRBV18 and TRBJ2-7, with TRBD1 identical over 7 bases. Germline V gene sequence: CDR1 KGHSH, CDR2 LQKENI. V shed 5 bases, J shed 3 bases, and the junction held 13 bases outside the gene matches. This CDR3 spans 16 amino acids. In nucleotides, the CDR3 is TGTGCCAGCTCATCCCTCCTTGAGGGGGCGAGCTACGAGCAGTACTTC. Protein product: CASSSLLEGASYEQYF.

V gene TRBV2 combines with J gene TRBJ2-3; 7 bases fit TRBD1. CDR1 and CDR2 (germline): SNHLY, FYNNEI. There are 16 residues in the CDR3. V lost 8 bases, J lost 2 bases, and 13 bases stayed unmatched. This CDR3 reads CASRTVGTELTDTQYF. The CDR3, as DNA: TGTGCCAGCCGGACCGTAGGGACAGAACTCACAGATACGCAGTATTTT.